Below, one T cell receptor beta chain is given with its context. This entry belongs to a study of response to subunit inactivated influenza vaccine. Each CDR3 protein is one row after TCRdb ran MiXCR on the RT-PCR reads. The sample lists about 520,000 distinct CDR3 sequences; around 25% were seen once. Trimming pared 0 bases from V and 5 bases from J, leaving 8 bases between. The germline V gene has CDR1 SGHRS and CDR2 YFSETQ. The CDR3 loop spans 13 amino acids. The sequence was collected from a man aged 45 to 65 who received an inactivated influenza vaccine. The specimen was CD4+ T cells sorted from PBMCs, collected roughly 5 days after vaccination. The J gene is TRBJ2-5, the V gene TRBV5-1, with D uncertain. The CDR3 protein is CASSLEFRETQYF. In DNA form, the CDR3 reads TGCGCCAGCAGCTTGGAGTTCCGTGAGACCCAGTACTTC.